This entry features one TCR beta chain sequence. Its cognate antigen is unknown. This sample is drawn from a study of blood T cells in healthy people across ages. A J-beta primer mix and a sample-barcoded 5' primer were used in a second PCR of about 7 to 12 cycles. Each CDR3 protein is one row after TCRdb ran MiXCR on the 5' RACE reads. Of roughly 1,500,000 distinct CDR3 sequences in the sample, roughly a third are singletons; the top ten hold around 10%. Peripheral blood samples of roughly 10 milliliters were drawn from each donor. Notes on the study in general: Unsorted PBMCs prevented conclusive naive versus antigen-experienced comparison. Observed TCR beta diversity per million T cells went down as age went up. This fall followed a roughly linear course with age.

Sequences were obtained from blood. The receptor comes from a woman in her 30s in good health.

DNA of the CDR3: TGCGCCAGCAGCCAAGGACAGGGGTCCTCGAACACTGAAGCTTTCTTT. It encodes CASSQGQGSSNTEAFF. This rearrangement joins TRBV4-1 to TRBJ1-1, with TRBD1 matching over 8 bases. Trimming cost V 1 base and J 1 base; bases outside gene matches: 5. CDR3 length: 16 residues. In germline, CDR1 is MGHRA, CDR2 YSYEKL.